The T cell receptor beta chain under discussion was sequenced for a study of early T cells in non-severe SARS-CoV-2 infection. Across the study: Alpha and beta chains were unpaired, from unsorted whole-blood bulk RNA.

This clonotype has at least ten counts. Its antigen is still unknown. This CDR3 spans 15 amino acids. Trimming removed 5 bases at V and 1 base at J, with 14 bases between. Germline CDR1 and CDR2: KGHSH and LQKENI. In the library, individual cDNA molecules carried attached unique molecular identifiers. Each CDR3 protein gets one entry after TCRdb re-called the 5' RACE reads with MiXCR. The table includes just under 90,000 distinct CDR3 sequences, around 14% detected once. Study outcomes and limitations: Lookups in VDJdb leaned toward anti-spike CD8 responses and missed private and CD4 specificities.

The chain combines TRBV18 with TRBJ1-1; tentatively, D is TRBD1 (6 bases). This receptor was obtained from an adult who was a healthcare worker with PCR-confirmed SARS-CoV-2 infection or an uninfected control (not recorded which). The specimen sequenced was whole blood. For the CDR3, the DNA is TGTGCCAGCTCAGCTTTACAGGGAAGGAACACTGAAGCTTTCTTT. Amino acids: CASSALQGRNTEAFF.